Presented here are 5 T cell receptor beta chains from one specimen sequenced in a study of regulatory T cells in long-lasting Graves disease. Stated time point: persistent/refractory GD, antithyroid drugs over 5 years with positive TRAb. Making the TCR library involved RNA that had been extracted from PBMCs. Arm-PCR of CDR3 regions and iRepertoire HTBI primers were used to build TCR beta libraries. TCRdb called the multiplex PCR reads again in MiXCR, with one record for every CDR3 protein. The table records about 340,000 distinct CDR3 sequences, about 19% of them present only once. The sample consisted of peripheral blood mononuclear cells (PBMCs), taken when the disease was refractory, from a patient treated with antithyroid drugs. The receptors here all came from a female donor with Graves disease.

This clonotype was counted ten times or more. CDR3 in amino acids: CASSYRQGSAEKLFF. As DNA, the CDR3 is TGTGCCAGCAGTTATCGGCAGGGTTCGGCTGAAAAACTGTTTTTT. J is TRBJ1-4 and V is TRBV6-5; D possibly corresponds to TRBD1 (5 bases). This CDR3 has 15 residues. Germline V gives CDR1 MNHEY, CDR2 SVGAGI. The V gene lost 3 bases and the J gene lost 7 bases, with 15 bases spanning the gap.

This clonotype occurred a few times. The chain is built from TRBV7-9 and TRBJ2-7, with 7 bases matching TRBD1. CDR3 length: 15 amino acids. V lost 1 base and J lost 7; bases outside the gene matches: 10. The V gene's germline CDR1 is SEHNR and CDR2 FQNEAQ (reference sequence). Here the CDR3 DNA reads TGTGCCAGCAGCTTAGGAGTTGGACAGGCCGTTGAGCAGTACTTC. Translating it yields CASSLGVGQAVEQYF.

This clonotype has at least ten counts. CDR3 residues: CASKGLAGGKSYEQYF. CDR3 coding DNA: TGTGCCAGCAAGGGACTAGCGGGAGGGAAGTCCTACGAGCAGTACTTC. The chain carries TRBV27 and TRBJ2-7; 16 nucleotides match TRBD2. The J segment lost 1 base and the V segment lost 7 bases, leaving 4 bases of the junction unmatched. In germline, CDR1 is MNHEY, CDR2 SMNVEV (reference sequence). This CDR3 region has 16 residues.

This clonotype was counted ten times or more. V usage is TRBV29-1 and J usage is TRBJ1-1, with D tentatively TRBD1 (6 bases). Germline-derived CDR1 and CDR2 are SQVTM and ANQGSEA. The CDR3 is 12 residues long. Trimming pared 6 bases from V and 2 bases from J, leaving 10 bases between. The CDR3 sequence is CSVARGNTEAFF. The CDR3 region has the DNA TGCAGCGTGGCCAGGGGTAACACTGAAGCTTTCTTT.

Only a few counts were recorded for this clonotype. V is TRBV6-1 and J is TRBJ1-6; 9 bases are shared with TRBD1. Looked up from germline, CDR1 is MNHNS and CDR2 is SASEGT. The CDR3 runs to 15 residues. J gave up 9 bases and V 6 bases, and 9 bases lay outside the gene matches. CDR3 nucleotide sequence: TGTGCCAGCAGCCTGGGACAGGGAGGAGGTTCACCCCTCCACTTT. Encoded protein: CASSLGQGGGSPLHF.